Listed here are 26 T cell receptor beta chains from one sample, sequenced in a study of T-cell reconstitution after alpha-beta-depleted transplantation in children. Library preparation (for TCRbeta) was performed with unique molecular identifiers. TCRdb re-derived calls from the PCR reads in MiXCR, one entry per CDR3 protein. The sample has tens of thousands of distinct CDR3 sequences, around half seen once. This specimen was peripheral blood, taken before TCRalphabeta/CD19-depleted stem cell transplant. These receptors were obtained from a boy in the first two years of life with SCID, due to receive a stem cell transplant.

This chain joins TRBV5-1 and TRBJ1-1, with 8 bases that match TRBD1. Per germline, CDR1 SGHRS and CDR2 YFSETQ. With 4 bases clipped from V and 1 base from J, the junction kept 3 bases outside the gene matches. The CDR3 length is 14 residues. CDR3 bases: TGCGCCAGCAGCGCCGGGACAGGGAACACTGAAGCTTTCTTT. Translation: CASSAGTGNTEAFF.

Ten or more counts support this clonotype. The CDR3 protein is CASRPYTDGSYEQYF. The CDR3, as DNA: TGCGCCAGCAGACCCTACACCGACGGATCCTACGAGCAGTACTTC. The chain carries TRBV5-1 and TRBJ2-7; no definite D call. The CDR3 consists of 15 residues. Trimming left V 5 bases short and J 1 base short, with 16 bases between. Germline-derived CDR1 and CDR2 are SGHRS and YFSETQ.

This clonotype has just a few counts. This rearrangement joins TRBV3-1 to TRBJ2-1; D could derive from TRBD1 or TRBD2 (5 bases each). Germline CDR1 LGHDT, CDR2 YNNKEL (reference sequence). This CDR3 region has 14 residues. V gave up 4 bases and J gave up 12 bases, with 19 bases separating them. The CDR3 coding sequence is TGTGCCAGCAGCCTGCGAGACGGGGCCTGGGGGCAGTTCTTC. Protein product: CASSLRDGAWGQFF.

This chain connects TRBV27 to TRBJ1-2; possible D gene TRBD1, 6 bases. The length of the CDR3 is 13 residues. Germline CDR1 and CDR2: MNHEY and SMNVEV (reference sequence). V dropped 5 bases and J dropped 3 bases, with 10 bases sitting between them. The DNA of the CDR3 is TGTGCCAGCAGTCCCACAGGGTACTATGGCTACACCTTC. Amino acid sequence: CASSPTGYYGYTF.

CDR3 sequence (DNA): TGTGCCAGCAGTGCACAGGGTTCGGAGCAGTTCTTC. Amino acids: CASSAQGSEQFF. V and J are TRBV6-1 and TRBJ2-1; TRBD1 is a possible D gene (6 bases). Germline assignment: CDR1 MNHNS and CDR2 SASEGT. The CDR3 spans 12 residues. V was trimmed by 4 bases and J by 10 bases, leaving 11 bases between them.

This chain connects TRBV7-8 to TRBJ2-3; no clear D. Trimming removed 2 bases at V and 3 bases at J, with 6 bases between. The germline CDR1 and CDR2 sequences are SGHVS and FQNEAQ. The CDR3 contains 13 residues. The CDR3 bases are TGTGCCAGCAGCTTACTTAGAACAGATACGCAGTATTTT. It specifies CASSLLRTDTQYF.

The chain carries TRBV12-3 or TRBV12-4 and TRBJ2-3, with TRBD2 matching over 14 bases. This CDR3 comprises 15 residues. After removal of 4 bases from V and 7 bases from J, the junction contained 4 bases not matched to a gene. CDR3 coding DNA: TGTGCCAGCAGTTCGACTAGCGGGGGGGCCAATACGCAGTATTTT. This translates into CASSSTSGGANTQYF.

The CDR3 DNA reads as TGTGCCAGCAGCCTTTGGTTGGAAGGGCAGTACTTC. The encoded protein is CASSLWLEGQYF. This rearrangement joins TRBV12-3 or TRBV12-4 to TRBJ2-7; D unclear. The CDR3 contains 12 residues. The germline V and J ends were trimmed by 6 bases and 9 bases, with 15 bases remaining between them.

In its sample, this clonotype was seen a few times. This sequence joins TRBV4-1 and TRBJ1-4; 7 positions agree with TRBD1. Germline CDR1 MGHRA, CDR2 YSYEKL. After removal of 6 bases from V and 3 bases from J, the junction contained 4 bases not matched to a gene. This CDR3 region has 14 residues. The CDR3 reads CASSDREPNEKLFF. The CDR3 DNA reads TGCGCCAGCAGTGACAGGGAACCTAATGAAAAACTGTTTTTT.

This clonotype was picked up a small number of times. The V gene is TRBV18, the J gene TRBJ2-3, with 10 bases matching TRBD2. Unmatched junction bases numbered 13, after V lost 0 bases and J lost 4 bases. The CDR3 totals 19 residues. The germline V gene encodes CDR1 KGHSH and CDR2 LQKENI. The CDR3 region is CASSPPVASGGRKADTQYF. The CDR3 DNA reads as TGTGCCAGCTCACCACCGGTTGCTAGCGGGGGTCGGAAAGCAGATACGCAGTATTTT.

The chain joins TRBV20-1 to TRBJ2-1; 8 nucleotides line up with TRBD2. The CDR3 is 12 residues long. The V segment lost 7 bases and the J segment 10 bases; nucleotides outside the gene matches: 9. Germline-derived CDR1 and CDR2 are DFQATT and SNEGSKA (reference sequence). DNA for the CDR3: TGCAGTGTCTCGCGGGGGGAGCTGGAGCAGTTCTTC. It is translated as CSVSRGELEQFF.

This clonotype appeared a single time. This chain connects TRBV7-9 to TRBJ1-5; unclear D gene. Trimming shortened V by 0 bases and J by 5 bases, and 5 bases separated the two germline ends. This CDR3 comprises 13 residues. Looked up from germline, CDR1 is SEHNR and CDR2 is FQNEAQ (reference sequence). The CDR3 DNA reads TGTGCCAGCAGCTTAGCGCGGGATCAGCCCCAGCATTTT. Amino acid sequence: CASSLARDQPQHF.

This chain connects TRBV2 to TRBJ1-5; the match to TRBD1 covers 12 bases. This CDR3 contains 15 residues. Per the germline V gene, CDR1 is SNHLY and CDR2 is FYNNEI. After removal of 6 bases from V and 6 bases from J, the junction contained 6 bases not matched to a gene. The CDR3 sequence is CASRIGTGGSQPQHF. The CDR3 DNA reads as TGTGCCAGCAGAATCGGGACAGGGGGCTCTCAGCCCCAGCATTTT.

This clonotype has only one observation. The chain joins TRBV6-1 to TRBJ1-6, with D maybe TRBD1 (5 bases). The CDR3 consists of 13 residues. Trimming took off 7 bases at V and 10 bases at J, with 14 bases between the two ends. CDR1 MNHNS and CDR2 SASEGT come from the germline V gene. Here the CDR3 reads CASTDRSRSPLHF. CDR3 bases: TGTGCCAGCACCGACAGATCGCGGTCACCCCTCCACTTT.

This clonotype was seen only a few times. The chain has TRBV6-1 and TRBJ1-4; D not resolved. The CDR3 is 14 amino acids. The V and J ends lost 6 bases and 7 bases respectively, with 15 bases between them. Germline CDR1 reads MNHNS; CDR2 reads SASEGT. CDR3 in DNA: TGTGCCAGCAGCCGGACTTCGTACGCTGAAAAACTGTTTTTT. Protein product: CASSRTSYAEKLFF.

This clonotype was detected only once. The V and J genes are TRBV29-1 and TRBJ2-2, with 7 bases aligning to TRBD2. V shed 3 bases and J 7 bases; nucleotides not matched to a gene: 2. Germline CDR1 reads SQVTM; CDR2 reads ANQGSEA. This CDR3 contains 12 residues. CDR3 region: CSVDRGGGELFF. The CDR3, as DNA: TGCAGCGTTGACCGCGGGGGCGGGGAGCTGTTTTTT.

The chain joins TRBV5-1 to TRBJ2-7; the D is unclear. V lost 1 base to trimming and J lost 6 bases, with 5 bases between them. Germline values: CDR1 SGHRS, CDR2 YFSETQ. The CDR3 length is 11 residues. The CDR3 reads CASSLSGEQYF. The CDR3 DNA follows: TGCGCCAGCAGCTTGTCGGGCGAGCAGTACTTC.

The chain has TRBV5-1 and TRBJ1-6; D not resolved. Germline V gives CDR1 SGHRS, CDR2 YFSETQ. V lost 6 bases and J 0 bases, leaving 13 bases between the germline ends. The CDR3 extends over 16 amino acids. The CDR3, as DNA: TGCGCCAGCACCCTGGACGGAAACTCCTATAATTCACCCCTCCACTTT. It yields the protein CASTLDGNSYNSPLHF. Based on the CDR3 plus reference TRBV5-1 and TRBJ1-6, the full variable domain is KAGVTQTPRYLIKTRGQQVTLSCSPISGHRSVSWYQQTPGQGLQFLFEYFSETQRNKGNFPGRFSGRQFSNSRSEMNVSTLELGDSALYLCASTLDGNSYNSPLHFGNGTRLTVT.

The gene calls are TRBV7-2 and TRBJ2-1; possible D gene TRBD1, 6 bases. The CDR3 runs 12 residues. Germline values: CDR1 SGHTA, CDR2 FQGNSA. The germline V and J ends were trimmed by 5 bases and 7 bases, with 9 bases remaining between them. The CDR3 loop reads CASSLDRNEQFF. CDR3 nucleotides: TGTGCCAGCAGCCTGGACAGAAATGAGCAGTTCTTC.

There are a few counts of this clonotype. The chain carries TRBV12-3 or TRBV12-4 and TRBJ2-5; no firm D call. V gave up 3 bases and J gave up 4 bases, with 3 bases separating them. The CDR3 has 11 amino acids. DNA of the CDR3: TGTGCCAGCAGTTTCTCAGAGACCCAGTACTTC. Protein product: CASSFSETQYF.

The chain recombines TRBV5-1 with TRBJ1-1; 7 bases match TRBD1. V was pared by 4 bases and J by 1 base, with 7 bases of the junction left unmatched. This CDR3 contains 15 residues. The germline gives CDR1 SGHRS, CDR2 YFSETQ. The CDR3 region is CASSTAGTENTEAFF. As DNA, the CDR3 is TGCGCCAGCAGCACCGCCGGGACAGAGAACACTGAAGCTTTCTTT.

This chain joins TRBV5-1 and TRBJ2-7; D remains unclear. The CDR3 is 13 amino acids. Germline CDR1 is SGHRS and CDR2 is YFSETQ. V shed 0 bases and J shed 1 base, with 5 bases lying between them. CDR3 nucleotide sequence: TGCGCCAGCAGCTTGGGGCAGTCCTACGAGCAGTACTTC. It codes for CASSLGQSYEQYF.

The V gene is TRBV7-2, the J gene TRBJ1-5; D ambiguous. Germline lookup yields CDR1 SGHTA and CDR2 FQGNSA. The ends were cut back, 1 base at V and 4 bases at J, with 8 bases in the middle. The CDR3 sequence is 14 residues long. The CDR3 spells CASSLEAVNQPQHF. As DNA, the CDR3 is TGTGCCAGCAGCTTAGAAGCGGTTAATCAGCCCCAGCATTTT.

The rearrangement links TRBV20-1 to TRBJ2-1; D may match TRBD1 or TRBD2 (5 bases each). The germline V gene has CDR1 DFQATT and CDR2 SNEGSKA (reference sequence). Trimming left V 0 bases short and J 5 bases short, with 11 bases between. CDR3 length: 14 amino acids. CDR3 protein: CSAREPRDHNEQFF. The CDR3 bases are TGCAGTGCTAGAGAGCCCCGGGACCACAATGAGCAGTTCTTC.

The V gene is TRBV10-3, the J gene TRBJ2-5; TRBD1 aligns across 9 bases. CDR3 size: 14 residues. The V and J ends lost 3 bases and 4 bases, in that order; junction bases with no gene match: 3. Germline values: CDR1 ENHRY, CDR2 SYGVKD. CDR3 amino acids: CAISERTGAETQYF. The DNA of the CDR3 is TGTGCCATCAGTGAACGGACAGGGGCAGAGACCCAGTACTTC.

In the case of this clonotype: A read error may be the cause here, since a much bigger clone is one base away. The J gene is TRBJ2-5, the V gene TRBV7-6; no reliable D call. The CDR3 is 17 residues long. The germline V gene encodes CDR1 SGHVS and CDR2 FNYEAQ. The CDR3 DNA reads TGTGCCAGCGGCTTTACAAAAATGGACCCCCACCAAGAGACCCAGTACTTC. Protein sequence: CASGFTKMDPHQETQYF.